Each of the 6 T cell receptor beta chains below was sequenced from the same sample in a study of identical twins. TCRdb re-called the 5' RACE reads with MiXCR, one entry per CDR3 protein. The top ten hold approximately 4% of the sample, which has about 240,000 distinct CDR3 sequences, approximately 11% seen once. This sample also appeared in a second study, on yellow fever vaccine responses in identical twins.

The source material was memory (CD45RO+) T cells sorted from blood. These receptors were collected from a woman between 18 and 30 years old in good health.

This clonotype was seen ten or more times. V usage is TRBV20-1 and J usage is TRBJ2-2; a possible D gene is TRBD1 (6 bases). Between the trimmed V and J ends, which lost 6 bases and 11 bases, there was a span of 19 bases. The CDR3 covers 13 residues. CDR1 is DFQATT and CDR2 is SNEGSKA in the germline V gene (reference sequence). CDR3 in DNA: TGCAGTGCACCCGTGGGGGACACCCATGAGCTGTTTTTT. This translates into CSAPVGDTHELFF.

V and J are TRBV20-1 and TRBJ2-1; tentative D call: TRBD2 (5 bases). From germline, CDR1 is DFQATT and CDR2 SNEGSKA (reference sequence). Trimming stripped 5 bases from V and 8 bases from J, with 22 bases between. CDR3 length: 15 amino acids. The CDR3: CSAWPLPLGSHEQFF. CDR3 in DNA: TGCAGTGCTTGGCCCCTTCCCTTGGGGAGCCATGAGCAGTTCTTC.

This clonotype came up many times. The rearrangement uses TRBV3-1 and TRBJ2-7; 9 bases are a match to TRBD2. CDR1 is LGHDT, CDR2 YNNKEL, per germline (reference sequence). There are 12 residues in the CDR3. Trimming removed 8 bases from V and 2 bases from J; junction bases left unmatched: 1. CDR3 coding DNA: TGTGCCAGCGCTAGCGGGACCTACGAGCAGTACTTC. It translates to CASASGTYEQYF.

This clonotype was detected a few times. A read error may explain this, as a much larger clone is one base away. The conserved final phenylalanine or tryptophan is absent from the CDR3, which likely points to a read error. The chain uses TRBV2 and TRBJ1-5; D possibly corresponds to TRBD1 (5 bases). Looked up from germline, CDR1 is SNHLY and CDR2 is FYNNEI. V was pared by 7 bases and J by 5 bases, with 21 bases between. The CDR3 consists of 16 residues. In DNA form, the CDR3 reads TGTGCCAGCATCCCCGAGGGGCTGGTTCCCCATCAGCCCCAGCATCTT. It encodes CASIPEGLVPHQPQHL.

This chain uses TRBV6-4 with TRBJ2-2; 9 positions match TRBD1. The V gene's germline CDR1 is MRHNA and CDR2 SNTAGT. After removal of 8 bases from V and 6 bases from J, the junction contained 10 bases not matched to a gene. CDR3 length equals 15 residues. CDR3 residues: CASRQGGAASGELFF. In nucleotides, the CDR3 is TGTGCCAGCCGACAGGGGGGAGCGGCGTCCGGGGAGCTGTTTTTT.

This clonotype was recorded many times. The chain is built from TRBV6-2 or TRBV6-3 and TRBJ2-7, with 8 bases identical to TRBD1. Germline CDR1 reads MNHEY; CDR2 reads SVGEGT. This CDR3 has 16 residues. V dropped 4 bases and J dropped 1; count of bases not matched to a gene: 9. In nucleotides, the CDR3 is TGTGCCAGCAGTTTCGCAGGGGGCTTTGTATCCTACGAGCAGTACTTC. Translated, it gives CASSFAGGFVSYEQYF.